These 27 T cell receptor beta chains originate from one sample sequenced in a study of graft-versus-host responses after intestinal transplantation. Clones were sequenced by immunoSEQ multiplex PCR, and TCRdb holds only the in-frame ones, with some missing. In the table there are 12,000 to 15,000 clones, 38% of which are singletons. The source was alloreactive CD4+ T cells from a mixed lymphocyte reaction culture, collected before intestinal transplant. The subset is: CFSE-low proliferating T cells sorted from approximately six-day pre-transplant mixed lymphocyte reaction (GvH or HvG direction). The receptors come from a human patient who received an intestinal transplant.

The CDR3 sequence: CSATGTEAFF. The CDR3 DNA is TGCAGTGCTACGGGGACTGAAGCTTTCTTT. The chain combines TRBV20-1 with TRBJ1-1; D unclear. In germline, CDR1 is DFQATT, CDR2 SNEGSKA (reference sequence). Trimming cost V 4 bases and J 5 bases, with 5 bases left between them. This CDR3 has 10 residues.

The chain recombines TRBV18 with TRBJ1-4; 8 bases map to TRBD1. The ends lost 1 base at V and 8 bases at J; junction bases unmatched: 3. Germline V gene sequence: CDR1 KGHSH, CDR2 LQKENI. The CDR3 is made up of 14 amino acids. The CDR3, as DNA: TGTGCCAGCTCACCACGGACAGGGTACGAAAAACTGTTTTTT. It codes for CASSPRTGYEKLFF.

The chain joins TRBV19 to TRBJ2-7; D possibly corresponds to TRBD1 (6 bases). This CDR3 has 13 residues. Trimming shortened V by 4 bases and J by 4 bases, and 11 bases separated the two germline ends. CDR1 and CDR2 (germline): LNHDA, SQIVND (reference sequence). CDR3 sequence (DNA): TGTGCCAGTAGTAAACAGGGAAGGTACGAGCAGTACTTC. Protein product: CASSKQGRYEQYF.

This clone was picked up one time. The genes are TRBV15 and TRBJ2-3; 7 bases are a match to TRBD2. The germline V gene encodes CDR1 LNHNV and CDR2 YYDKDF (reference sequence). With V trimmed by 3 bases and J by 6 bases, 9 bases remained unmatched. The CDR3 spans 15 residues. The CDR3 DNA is TGTGCCACCAGCAGGGCGGGGGTAGGGCGGGATACGCAGTATTTT. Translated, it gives CATSRAGVGRDTQYF. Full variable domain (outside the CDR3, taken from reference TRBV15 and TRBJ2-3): DAMVIQNPRYQVTQFGKPVTLSCSQTLNHNVMYWYQQKSSQAPKLLFHYYDKDFNNEADTPDNFQSRRPNTSFCFLDIRSPGLGDTAMYLCATSRAGVGRDTQYFGPGTRLTVL.

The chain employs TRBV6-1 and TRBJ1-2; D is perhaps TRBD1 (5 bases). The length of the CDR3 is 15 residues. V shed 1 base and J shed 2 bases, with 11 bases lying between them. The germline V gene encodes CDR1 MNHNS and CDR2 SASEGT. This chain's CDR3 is CASSEVGGLNYGYTF. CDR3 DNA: TGTGCCAGCAGTGAAGTGGGGGGATTGAACTATGGCTACACCTTC.

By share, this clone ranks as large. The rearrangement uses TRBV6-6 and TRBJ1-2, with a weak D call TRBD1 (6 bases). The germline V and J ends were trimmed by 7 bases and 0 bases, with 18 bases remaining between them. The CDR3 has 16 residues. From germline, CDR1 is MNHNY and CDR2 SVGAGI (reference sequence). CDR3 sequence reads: CASNEGRGLANYGYTF. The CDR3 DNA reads TGTGCCAGCAACGAGGGCAGGGGCCTAGCTAACTATGGCTACACCTTC.

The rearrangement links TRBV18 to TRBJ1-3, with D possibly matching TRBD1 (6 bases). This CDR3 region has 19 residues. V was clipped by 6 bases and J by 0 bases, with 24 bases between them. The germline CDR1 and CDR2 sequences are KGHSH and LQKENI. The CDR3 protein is CASSLTSDRSHHSGNTIYF. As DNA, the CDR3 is TGTGCCAGCTCGTTAACATCCGACAGGTCGCATCACTCTGGAAACACCATATATTTT.

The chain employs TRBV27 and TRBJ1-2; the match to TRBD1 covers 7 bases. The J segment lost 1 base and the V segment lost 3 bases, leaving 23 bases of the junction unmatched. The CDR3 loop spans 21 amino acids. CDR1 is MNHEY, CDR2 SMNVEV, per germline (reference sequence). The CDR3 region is CASSFPHPSSDTGAINYGYTF. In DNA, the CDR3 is TGTGCCAGCAGTTTTCCCCACCCTTCCTCGGATACAGGGGCGATTAACTATGGCTACACCTTC.

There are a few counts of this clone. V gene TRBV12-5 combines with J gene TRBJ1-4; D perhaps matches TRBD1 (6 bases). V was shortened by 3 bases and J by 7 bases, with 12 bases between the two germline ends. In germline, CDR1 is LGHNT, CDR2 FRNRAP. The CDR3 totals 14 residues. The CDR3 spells CASGFRGEIEKLFF. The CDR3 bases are TGTGCTAGTGGTTTCAGGGGCGAGATTGAAAAACTGTTTTTT.

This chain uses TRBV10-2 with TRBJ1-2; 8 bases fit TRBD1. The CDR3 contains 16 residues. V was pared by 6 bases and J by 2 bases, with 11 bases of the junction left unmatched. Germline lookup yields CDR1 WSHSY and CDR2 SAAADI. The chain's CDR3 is CASRGTGGVSNYGYTF. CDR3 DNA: TGCGCCAGCAGGGGGACAGGAGGAGTCTCGAACTATGGCTACACCTTC.

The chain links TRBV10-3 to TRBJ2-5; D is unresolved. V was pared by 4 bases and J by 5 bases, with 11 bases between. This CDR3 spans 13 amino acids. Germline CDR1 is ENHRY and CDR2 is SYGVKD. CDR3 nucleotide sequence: TGTGCCATCAGTGCCGGAACCGGGGAGACCCAGTACTTC. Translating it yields CAISAGTGETQYF.

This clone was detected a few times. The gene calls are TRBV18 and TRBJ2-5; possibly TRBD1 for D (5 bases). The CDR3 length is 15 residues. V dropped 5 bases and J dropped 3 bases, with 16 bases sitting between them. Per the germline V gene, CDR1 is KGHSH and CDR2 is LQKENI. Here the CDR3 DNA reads TGTGCCAGCTCAACCTCAGGGTTAGGTAAAGAGACCCAGTACTTC. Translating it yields CASSTSGLGKETQYF.

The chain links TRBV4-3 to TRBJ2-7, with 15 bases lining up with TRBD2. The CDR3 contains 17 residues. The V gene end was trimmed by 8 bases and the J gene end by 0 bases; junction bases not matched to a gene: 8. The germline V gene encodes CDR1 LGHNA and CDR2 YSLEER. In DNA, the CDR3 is TGCGCCAGCCCCCGGACTAGCGGGGGGGACAGCTCCTACGAGCAGTACTTC. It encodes CASPRTSGGDSSYEQYF.

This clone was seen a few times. CDR3 sequence: CASSRGRDTGELFF. The DNA for the CDR3 is TGTGCCAGCAGCAGGGGGCGGGACACCGGGGAGCTGTTTTTT. The chain uses TRBV2 and TRBJ2-2, with 8 bases matching TRBD1. The CDR3 is 14 residues long. V lost 6 bases to trimming and J lost 3 bases; unmatched junction nucleotides: 3. Germline V CDR1 and CDR2: SNHLY, FYNNEI.

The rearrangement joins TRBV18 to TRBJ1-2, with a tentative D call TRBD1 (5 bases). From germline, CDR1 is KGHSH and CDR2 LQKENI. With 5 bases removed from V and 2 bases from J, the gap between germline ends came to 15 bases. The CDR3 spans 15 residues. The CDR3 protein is CASSTGAGLNYGYTF. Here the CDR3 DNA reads TGTGCCAGCTCAACCGGAGCAGGGCTGAACTATGGCTACACCTTC.

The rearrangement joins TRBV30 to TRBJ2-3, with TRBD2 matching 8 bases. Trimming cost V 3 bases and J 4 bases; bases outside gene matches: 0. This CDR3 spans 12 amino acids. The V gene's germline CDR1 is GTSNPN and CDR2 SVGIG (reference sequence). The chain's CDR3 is CAWRGLADTQYF. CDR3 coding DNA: TGTGCCTGGAGGGGACTAGCAGATACGCAGTATTTT.

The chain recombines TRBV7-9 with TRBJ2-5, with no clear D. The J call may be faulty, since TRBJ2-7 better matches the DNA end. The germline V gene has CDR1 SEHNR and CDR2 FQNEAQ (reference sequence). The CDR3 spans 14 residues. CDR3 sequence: CASSLEQNSHEQYF. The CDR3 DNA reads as TGTGCCAGCAGCTTAGAACAGAATTCCCACGAGCAGTACTTC.

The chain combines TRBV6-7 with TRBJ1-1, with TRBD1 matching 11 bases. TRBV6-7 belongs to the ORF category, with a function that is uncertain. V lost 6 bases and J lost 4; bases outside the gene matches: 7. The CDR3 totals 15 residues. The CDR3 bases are TGTGCCAGCAGAGGACAGGGGGCAACAAGCACTGAAGCTTTCTTT. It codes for CASRGQGATSTEAFF.

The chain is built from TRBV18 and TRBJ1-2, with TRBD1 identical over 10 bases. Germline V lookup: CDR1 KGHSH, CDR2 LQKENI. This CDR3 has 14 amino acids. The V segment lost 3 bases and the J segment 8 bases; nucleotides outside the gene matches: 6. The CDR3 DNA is TGTGCCAGCTCACCGGGACAGGGGATTCAGGGCTACACCTTC. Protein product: CASSPGQGIQGYTF.

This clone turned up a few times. The CDR3 here is CAWKTDRAFNTEAFF. In DNA form, the CDR3 reads TGTGCCTGGAAGACCGACAGGGCCTTTAACACTGAAGCTTTCTTT. V and J are TRBV30 and TRBJ1-1, with 7 bases lining up with TRBD1. Unmatched junction bases numbered 10, after V lost 4 bases and J lost 2 bases. This CDR3 region has 15 residues. Germline CDR1 is GTSNPN and CDR2 is SVGIG (reference sequence).

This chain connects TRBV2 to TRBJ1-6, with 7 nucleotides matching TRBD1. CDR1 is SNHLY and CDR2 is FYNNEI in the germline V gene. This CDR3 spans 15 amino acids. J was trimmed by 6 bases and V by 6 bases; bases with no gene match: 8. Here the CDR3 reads CASRPTGQSNSPLHF. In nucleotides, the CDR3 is TGTGCCAGCAGGCCTACGGGACAGAGTAATTCACCCCTCCACTTT.

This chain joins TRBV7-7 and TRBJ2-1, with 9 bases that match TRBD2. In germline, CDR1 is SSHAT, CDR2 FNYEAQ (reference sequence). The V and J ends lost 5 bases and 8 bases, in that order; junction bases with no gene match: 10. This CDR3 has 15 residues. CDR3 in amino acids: CASSKGLAPAHEQFF. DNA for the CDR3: TGTGCCAGCAGCAAGGGACTAGCCCCCGCCCATGAGCAGTTCTTC.

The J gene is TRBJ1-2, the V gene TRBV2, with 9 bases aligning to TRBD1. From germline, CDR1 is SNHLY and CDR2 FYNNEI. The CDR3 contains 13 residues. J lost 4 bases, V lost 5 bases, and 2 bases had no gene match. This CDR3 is CASSTGGFYGYTF. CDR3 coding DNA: TGTGCCAGCAGTACAGGGGGCTTCTATGGCTACACCTTC.

The CDR3 is CSVVVRGIAYEQYF. The DNA for the CDR3 is TGCAGCGTTGTTGTCCGGGGGATCGCCTACGAGCAGTACTTC. The V and J genes are TRBV29-1 and TRBJ2-7, with TRBD2 as a possible D gene (6 bases). Looked up from germline, CDR1 is SQVTM and CDR2 is ANQGSEA. V gave up 4 bases and J gave up 2 bases, with 15 bases separating them. CDR3 length equals 14 residues.

The CDR3 region has the DNA TGTGCCAGCAGAATTTCAGGGTTTAGAGGCTACACCTTC. Its translation: CASRISGFRGYTF. V gene TRBV6-5 combines with J gene TRBJ1-2; tentatively, D is TRBD1 (5 bases). Deletions cut 6 bases from V and 8 bases from J, with 16 bases between. This CDR3 has 13 residues. Germline CDR1 is MNHEY and CDR2 is SVGAGI.

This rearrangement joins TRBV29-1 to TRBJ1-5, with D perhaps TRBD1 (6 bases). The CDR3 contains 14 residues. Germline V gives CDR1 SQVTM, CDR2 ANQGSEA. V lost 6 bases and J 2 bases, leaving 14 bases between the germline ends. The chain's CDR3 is CSVRTGGGNQPQHF. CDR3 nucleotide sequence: TGCAGCGTGCGGACGGGGGGCGGCAATCAGCCCCAGCATTTT.

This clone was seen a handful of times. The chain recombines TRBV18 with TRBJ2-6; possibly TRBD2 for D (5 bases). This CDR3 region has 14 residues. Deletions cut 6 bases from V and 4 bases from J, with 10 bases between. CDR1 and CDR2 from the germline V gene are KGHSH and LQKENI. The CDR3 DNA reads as TGTGCCAGCTCGGGGAGACCCGGGGCCAACGTCCTGACTTTC. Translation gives CASSGRPGANVLTF.